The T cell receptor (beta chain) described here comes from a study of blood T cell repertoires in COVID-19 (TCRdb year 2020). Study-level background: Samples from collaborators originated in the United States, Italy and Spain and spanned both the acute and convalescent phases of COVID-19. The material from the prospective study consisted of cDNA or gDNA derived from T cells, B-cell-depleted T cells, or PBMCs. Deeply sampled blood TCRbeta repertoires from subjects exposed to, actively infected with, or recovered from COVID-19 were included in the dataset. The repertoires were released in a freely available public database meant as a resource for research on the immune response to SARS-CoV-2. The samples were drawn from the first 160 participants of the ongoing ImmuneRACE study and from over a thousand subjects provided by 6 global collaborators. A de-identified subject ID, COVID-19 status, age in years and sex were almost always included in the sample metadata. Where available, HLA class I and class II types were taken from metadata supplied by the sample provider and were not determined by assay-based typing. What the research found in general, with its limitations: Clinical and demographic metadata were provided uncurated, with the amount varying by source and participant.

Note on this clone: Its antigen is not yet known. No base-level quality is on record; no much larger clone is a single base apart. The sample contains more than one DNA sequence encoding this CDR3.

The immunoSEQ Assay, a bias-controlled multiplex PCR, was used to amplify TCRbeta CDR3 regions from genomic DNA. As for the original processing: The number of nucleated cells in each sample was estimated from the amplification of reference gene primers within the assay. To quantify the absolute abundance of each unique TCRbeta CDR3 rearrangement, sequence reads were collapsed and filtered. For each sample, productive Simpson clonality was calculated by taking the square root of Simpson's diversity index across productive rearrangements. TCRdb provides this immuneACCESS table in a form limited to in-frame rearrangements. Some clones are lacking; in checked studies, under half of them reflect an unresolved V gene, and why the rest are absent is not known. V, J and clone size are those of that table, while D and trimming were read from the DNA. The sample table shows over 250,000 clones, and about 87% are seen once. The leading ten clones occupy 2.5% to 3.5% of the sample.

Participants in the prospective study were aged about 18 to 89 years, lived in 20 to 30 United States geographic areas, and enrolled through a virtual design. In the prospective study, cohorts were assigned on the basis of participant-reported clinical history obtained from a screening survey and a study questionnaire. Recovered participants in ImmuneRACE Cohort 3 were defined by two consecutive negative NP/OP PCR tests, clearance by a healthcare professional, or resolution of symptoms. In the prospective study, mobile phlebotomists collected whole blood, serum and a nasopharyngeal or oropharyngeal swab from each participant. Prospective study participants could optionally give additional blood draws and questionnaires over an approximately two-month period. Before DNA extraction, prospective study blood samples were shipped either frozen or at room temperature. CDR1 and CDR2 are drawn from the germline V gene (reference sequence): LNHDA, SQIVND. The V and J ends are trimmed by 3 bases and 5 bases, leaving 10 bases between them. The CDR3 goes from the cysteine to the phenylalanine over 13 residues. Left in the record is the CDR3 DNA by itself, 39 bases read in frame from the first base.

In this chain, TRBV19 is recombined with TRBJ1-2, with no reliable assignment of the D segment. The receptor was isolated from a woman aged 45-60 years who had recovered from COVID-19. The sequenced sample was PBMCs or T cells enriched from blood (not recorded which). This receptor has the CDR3 CASSIGQDYGYTF. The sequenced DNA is TGTGCCAGTAGTATCGGTCAGGATTATGGCTACACCTTC.